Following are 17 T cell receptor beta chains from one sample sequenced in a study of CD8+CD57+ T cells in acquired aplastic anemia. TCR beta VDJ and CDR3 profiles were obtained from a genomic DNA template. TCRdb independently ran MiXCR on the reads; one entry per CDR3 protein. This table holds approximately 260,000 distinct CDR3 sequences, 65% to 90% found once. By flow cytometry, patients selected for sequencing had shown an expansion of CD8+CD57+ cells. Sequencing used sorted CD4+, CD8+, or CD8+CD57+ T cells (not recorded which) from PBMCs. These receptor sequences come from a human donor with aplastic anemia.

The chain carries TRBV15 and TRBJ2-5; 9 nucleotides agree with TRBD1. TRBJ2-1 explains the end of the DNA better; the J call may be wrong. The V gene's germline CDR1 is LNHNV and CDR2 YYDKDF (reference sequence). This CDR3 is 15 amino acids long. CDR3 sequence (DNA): TGTGCCACCAGCAGAGCTAGACAGGGGGGGAAGAAGCAGTTCTTC. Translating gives CATSRARQGGKKQFF.

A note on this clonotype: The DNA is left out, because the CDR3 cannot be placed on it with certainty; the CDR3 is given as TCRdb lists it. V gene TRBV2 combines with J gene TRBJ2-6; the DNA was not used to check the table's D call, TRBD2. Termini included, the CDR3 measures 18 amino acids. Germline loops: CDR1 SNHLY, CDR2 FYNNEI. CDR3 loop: CASSLADGNTFGSGTRTF.

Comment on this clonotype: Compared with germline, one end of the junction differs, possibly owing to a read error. CDR3 sequence: CASTLERGTSPLHF. The CDR3 DNA sequence: TGTGCCAGCACCCTAGAGAGGGGCACCTCACCGCTCCACTTT. This chain links TRBV7-6 with TRBJ1-6, with a possible D match to TRBD1 (5 bases). Germline CDR1 is SGHVS and CDR2 is FNYEAQ. The CDR3 spans 14 residues. Full variable domain (outside the CDR3, taken from reference TRBV7-6 and TRBJ1-6): GAGVSQSPRYKVTKRGQDVALRCDPISGHVSLYWYRQALGQGPEFLTYFNYEAQQDKSGLPNDRFSAERPEGSISTLTIQRTEQRDSAMYRCASTLERGTSPLHFGNGTRLTVT.

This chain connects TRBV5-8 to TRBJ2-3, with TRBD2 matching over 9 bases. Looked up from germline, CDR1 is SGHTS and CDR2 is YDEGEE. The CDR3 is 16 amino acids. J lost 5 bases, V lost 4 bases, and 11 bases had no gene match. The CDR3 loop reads CASSTTAGGSGDTQYF. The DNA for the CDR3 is TGTGCCAGCAGCACCACTGCGGGGGGGTCGGGAGATACGCAGTATTTT.

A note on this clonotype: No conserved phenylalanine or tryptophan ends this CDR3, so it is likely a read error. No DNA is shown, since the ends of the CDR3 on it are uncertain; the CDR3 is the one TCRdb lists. CDR3 region: CASSLRGRGPDTH. This chain links TRBV7-2 with TRBJ2-3; TRBD1 is taken as the D call from the table, unchecked against the DNA. The germline CDR1 and CDR2 sequences are SGHTA and FQGNSA. With termini counted, the CDR3 has 13 amino acids.

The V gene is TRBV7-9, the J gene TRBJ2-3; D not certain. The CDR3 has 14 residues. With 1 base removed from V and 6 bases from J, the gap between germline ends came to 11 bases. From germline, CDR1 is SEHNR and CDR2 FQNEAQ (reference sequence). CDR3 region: CASSLVSGHDTQYF. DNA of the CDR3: TGTGCCAGCAGCTTAGTCTCAGGTCATGATACGCAGTATTTT. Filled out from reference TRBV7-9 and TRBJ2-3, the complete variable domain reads DTGVSQNPRHKITKRGQNVTFRCDPISEHNRLYWYRQTLGQGPEFLTYFQNEAQLEKSRLLSDRFSAERPKGSFSTLEIQRTEQGDSAMYLCASSLVSGHDTQYFGPGTRLTVL.

Here the CDR3 reads CASSLDRVKTEAFF. The CDR3 DNA reads as TGTGCCAGCAGCTTAGACAGGGTCAAGACTGAAGCTTTCTTT. The rearrangement joins TRBV7-2 to TRBJ1-1, with D tentatively TRBD1 (6 bases). Trimming took 1 base from V and 5 from J, leaving 11 bases between them. Germline CDR1 is SGHTA and CDR2 is FQGNSA. The CDR3 length is 14 residues.

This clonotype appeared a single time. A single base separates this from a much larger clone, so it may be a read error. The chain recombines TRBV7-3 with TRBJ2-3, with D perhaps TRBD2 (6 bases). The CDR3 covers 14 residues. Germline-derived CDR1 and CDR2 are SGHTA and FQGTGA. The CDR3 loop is CASSSGGTWEETQF. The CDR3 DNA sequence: TGTGCCAGCAGTTCTGGCGGGACTTGGGAAGAGACCCAGTTT.

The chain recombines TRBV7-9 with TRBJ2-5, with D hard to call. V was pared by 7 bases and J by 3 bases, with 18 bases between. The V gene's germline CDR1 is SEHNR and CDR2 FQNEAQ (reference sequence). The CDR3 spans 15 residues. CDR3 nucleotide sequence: TGTGCCAGCACATTAACCCAAGAGACAAAAGAGACCCAGTACTTC. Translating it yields CASTLTQETKETQYF.

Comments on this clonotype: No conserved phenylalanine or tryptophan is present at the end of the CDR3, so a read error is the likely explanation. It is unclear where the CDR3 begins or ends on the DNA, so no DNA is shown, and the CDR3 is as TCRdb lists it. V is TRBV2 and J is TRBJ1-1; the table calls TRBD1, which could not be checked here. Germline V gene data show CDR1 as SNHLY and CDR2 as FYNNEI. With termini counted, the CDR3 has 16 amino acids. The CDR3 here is CASRGAGGANTEDFFV.

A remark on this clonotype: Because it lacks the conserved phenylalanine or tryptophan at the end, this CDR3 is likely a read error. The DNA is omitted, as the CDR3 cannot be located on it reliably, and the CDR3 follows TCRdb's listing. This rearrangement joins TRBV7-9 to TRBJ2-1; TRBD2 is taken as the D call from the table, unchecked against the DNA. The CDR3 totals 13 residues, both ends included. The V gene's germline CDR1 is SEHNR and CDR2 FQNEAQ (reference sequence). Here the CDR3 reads CASSYQRSGEHFY.

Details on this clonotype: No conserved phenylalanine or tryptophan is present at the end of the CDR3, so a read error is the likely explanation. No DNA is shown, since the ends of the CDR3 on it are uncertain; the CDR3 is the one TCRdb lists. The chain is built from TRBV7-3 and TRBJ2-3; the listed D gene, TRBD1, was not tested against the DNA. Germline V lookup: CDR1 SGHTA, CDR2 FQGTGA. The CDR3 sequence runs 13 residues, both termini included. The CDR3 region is CASSPQGTWGETL.

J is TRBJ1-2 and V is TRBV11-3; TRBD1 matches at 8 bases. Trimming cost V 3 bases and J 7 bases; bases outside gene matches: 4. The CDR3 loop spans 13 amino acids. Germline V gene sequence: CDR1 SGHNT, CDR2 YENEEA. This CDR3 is CASSLDGTGGYTF. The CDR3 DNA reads TGTGCCAGCAGCTTGGATGGGACAGGTGGCTACACCTTC.

The DNA for the CDR3 is TGTGCCAGCAGCTTAGCCCTCGGGACAAAAGAGACCCAGTTCTTT. This sequence encodes CASSLALGTKETQFF. The V gene is TRBV7-6, the J gene TRBJ1-1; maybe TRBD1 (6 bases). The CDR3 is 15 residues long. Germline assignment: CDR1 SGHVS and CDR2 FNYEAQ. Trimming removed 0 bases at V and 14 bases at J, with 22 bases between.

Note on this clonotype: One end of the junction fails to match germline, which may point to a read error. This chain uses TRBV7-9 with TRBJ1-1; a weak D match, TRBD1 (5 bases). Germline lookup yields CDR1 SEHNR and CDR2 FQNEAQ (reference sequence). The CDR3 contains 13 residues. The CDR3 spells CASSPGRGAAPYF. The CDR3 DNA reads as TGTGCCAGCAGCCCAGGAAGGGGAGCTGCGCCTTACTTT.

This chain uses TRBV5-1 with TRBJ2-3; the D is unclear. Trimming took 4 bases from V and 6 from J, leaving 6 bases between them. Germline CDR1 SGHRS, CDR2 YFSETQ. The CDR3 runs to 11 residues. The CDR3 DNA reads TGCGCCAGCAGCGAGGTTGATACGCAGTATTTT. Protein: CASSEVDTQYF.

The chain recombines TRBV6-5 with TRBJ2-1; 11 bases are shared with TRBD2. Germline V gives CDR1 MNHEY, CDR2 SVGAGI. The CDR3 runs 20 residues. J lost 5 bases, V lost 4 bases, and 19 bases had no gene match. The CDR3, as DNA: TGTGCCAGCAGTTCAAGGTTATCCACTAGCGGGGGACCCAGGAACAATGAGCAGTTCTTC. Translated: CASSSRLSTSGGPRNNEQFF.